The sequence of this T cell receptor (beta chain) was determined in a study of CD8 T cells in ankylosing spondylitis. Study-level findings and limits: There was a TCR beta motif, made of several highly homologous variants, that appeared characteristic of ankylosing spondylitis blood. Earlier work had already found some motif variants in reactive arthritis synovial fluid and blood.

This clonotype was counted ten times or more. The antigen is undetermined. Each CDR3 protein is one row after TCRdb ran MiXCR on the 5' RACE reads. The sample consists of about 39,000 distinct CDR3 sequences, approximately 10% of them appearing once. This TCR derives from a male donor with ankylosing spondylitis or in good health (not recorded which). Sequenced input: blood, either unsorted or a sorted T cell fraction (not recorded which).

CDR3 sequence (DNA): TGCAGTGCTAGAGATAGGAGTGACACTGAAGCTTTCTTT. It translates to CSARDRSDTEAFF. This chain joins TRBV20-1 and TRBJ1-1; D remains ambiguous. This CDR3 contains 13 residues. Deletions cut 0 bases from V and 3 bases from J, with 8 bases between. Germline CDR1 is DFQATT and CDR2 is SNEGSKA (reference sequence).